A selection of T cell receptor beta chains follows, all from one sample in a study of T cells in Graves' hyperthyroidism and ophthalmopathy. TCRdb fed the multiplex PCR reads into MiXCR, producing one record per CDR3 protein. The repertoire holds around 520,000 distinct CDR3 sequences, with 12% to 15% as singletons. The sample consisted of blood. These TCRs come from a woman aged 40 to 55 with Graves' hyperthyroidism. Each CDR3 is given with its conserved first and last residue. Each record gives: J gene, V gene, D gene, clone size, CDR3 protein, CDR3 DNA. The D gene is left open where the match is weak. Clone size is stated in some rows and not others, as once, few, many or a class when expanded.

j_call: TRBJ2-5
v_call: TRBV9
d_call: TRBD2
clone_size: .
cdr3_aa: CASSGGSSGRLETQYF
cdr3_nt: TGTGCCAGCAGCGGAGGGAGTAGCGGGAGGTTAGAGACCCAGTACTTC

j_call: TRBJ2-5
v_call: TRBV6-1
d_call: .
clone_size: .
cdr3_aa: CASSDTSTVETQYF
cdr3_nt: TGTGCCAGCAGTGATACTAGCACGGTGGAGACCCAGTACTTC

j_call: TRBJ1-5
v_call: TRBV28
d_call: TRBD1
clone_size: few
cdr3_aa: CASSYRSGGHQPQHF
cdr3_nt: TGTGCCAGCAGTTATAGGTCAGGGGGACATCAGCCCCAGCATTTT

j_call: TRBJ2-4
v_call: TRBV27
d_call: .
clone_size: few
cdr3_aa: CASSLSKKGDPVNIQYF
cdr3_nt: TGTGCCAGCAGTTTATCCAAGAAGGGGGACCCGGTAAACATTCAGTACTTC

j_call: TRBJ1-1
v_call: TRBV6-1
d_call: .
clone_size: many
cdr3_aa: CASSRERLLENTEAFF
cdr3_nt: TGTGCCAGCTCAAGAGAGAGGTTGCTAGAGAACACTGAAGCTTTCTTT

j_call: TRBJ2-7
v_call: TRBV7-8
d_call: .
clone_size: many
cdr3_aa: CASSSAVGSSYEQYF
cdr3_nt: TGTGCCAGCAGCTCCGCGGTGGGGAGCTCCTACGAGCAGTACTTC

j_call: TRBJ2-7
v_call: TRBV4-1
d_call: TRBD2
clone_size: .
cdr3_aa: CASSPLFAGGHEQYF
cdr3_nt: TGCGCCAGCAGTCCCTTATTTGCGGGAGGTCACGAGCAGTACTTC

j_call: TRBJ1-6
v_call: TRBV14
d_call: .
clone_size: .
cdr3_aa: CASSYSAGQTYNSPLHF
cdr3_nt: TGTGCCAGCAGCTATTCTGCGGGACAAACATATAATTCACCCCTCCACTTT

j_call: TRBJ1-1
v_call: TRBV7-9
d_call: .
clone_size: many
cdr3_aa: CASSPTRETEAFF
cdr3_nt: TGTGCCAGCAGCCCAACCAGGGAGACTGAAGCTTTCTTT

j_call: TRBJ2-5
v_call: TRBV4-2
d_call: TRBD2
clone_size: .
cdr3_aa: CASSQDGLAGSKETQYF
cdr3_nt: TGTGCCAGCAGCCAAGATGGGCTAGCGGGGTCCAAAGAGACCCAGTACTTC

j_call: TRBJ2-1
v_call: TRBV13
d_call: TRBD2
clone_size: .
cdr3_aa: CASRPALLAGNNEQFF
cdr3_nt: TGTGCCAGCAGGCCGGCGCTACTAGCGGGTAACAATGAGCAGTTCTTC

j_call: TRBJ2-2
v_call: TRBV3-1
d_call: TRBD2
clone_size: .
cdr3_aa: CASNRGLAGAGGELFF
cdr3_nt: TGTGCCAGCAACCGGGGACTAGCGGGAGCTGGCGGGGAGCTGTTTTTT

j_call: TRBJ2-3
v_call: TRBV9
d_call: .
clone_size: .
cdr3_aa: CASSAHQTGTAYLGTDTQYF
cdr3_nt: TGTGCCAGCAGCGCGCACCAAACCGGGACCGCGTACCTTGGCACAGATACGCAGTATTTT

j_call: TRBJ2-1
v_call: TRBV27
d_call: .
clone_size: .
cdr3_aa: CATREGGSSYNEQFF
cdr3_nt: TGTGCCACAAGAGAGGGCGGGTCTTCCTACAATGAGCAGTTCTTC

j_call: TRBJ2-7
v_call: TRBV18
d_call: .
clone_size: many
cdr3_aa: CASSPPAGDYEQYF
cdr3_nt: TGTGCCAGCTCACCACCGGCAGGGGACTACGAGCAGTACTTC

j_call: TRBJ1-2
v_call: TRBV9
d_call: .
clone_size: many
cdr3_aa: CASSVDSAANYGYTF
cdr3_nt: TGTGCCAGCAGCGTAGATTCGGCGGCTAACTATGGCTACACCTTC

j_call: TRBJ2-7
v_call: TRBV20-1
d_call: TRBD2
clone_size: many
cdr3_aa: CSARDHVEGGRDEQYF
cdr3_nt: TGCAGTGCTAGAGATCACGTGGAGGGAGGGCGCGACGAGCAGTACTTC

j_call: TRBJ2-7
v_call: TRBV10-2
d_call: .
clone_size: .
cdr3_aa: CASSIARVWDEQYF
cdr3_nt: TGCGCCAGCAGTATAGCAAGGGTTTGGGACGAGCAGTACTTC

j_call: TRBJ2-7
v_call: TRBV28
d_call: .
clone_size: many
cdr3_aa: CASSHGQSYEQYF
cdr3_nt: TGTGCCAGCAGTCACGGACAGTCCTACGAGCAGTACTTC

j_call: TRBJ2-1
v_call: TRBV7-8
d_call: TRBD1
clone_size: many
cdr3_aa: CASSLSGTDQFF
cdr3_nt: TGTGCCAGCAGCTTGTCCGGGACAGATCAGTTCTTC

j_call: TRBJ2-1
v_call: TRBV12-3/TRBV12-4
d_call: .
clone_size: many
cdr3_aa: CASSWTTNEQFF
cdr3_nt: TGTGCCAGCAGTTGGACTACCAATGAGCAGTTCTTC

j_call: TRBJ2-3
v_call: TRBV6-1
d_call: .
clone_size: many
cdr3_aa: CASRELRGGSTDTQYF
cdr3_nt: TGTGCCAGCCGGGAATTGAGGGGCGGCAGCACAGATACGCAGTATTTT

j_call: TRBJ2-1
v_call: TRBV30
d_call: TRBD2
clone_size: many
cdr3_aa: CAWSVGLAENNEQFF
cdr3_nt: TGTGCCTGGAGTGTGGGCCTAGCGGAGAACAATGAGCAGTTCTTC

j_call: TRBJ2-3
v_call: TRBV3-1
d_call: .
clone_size: many
cdr3_aa: CASSQETLGADTQYF
cdr3_nt: TGTGCCAGCAGCCAAGAAACCTTAGGCGCAGATACGCAGTATTTT

j_call: TRBJ2-1
v_call: TRBV19
d_call: TRBD2
clone_size: few
cdr3_aa: CASSGTSGRPGNEQFF
cdr3_nt: TGTGCCAGTAGTGGCACTAGCGGGCGGCCGGGTAATGAGCAGTTCTTC

j_call: TRBJ1-2
v_call: TRBV9
d_call: TRBD1
clone_size: once
cdr3_aa: CASSADRFSYGYTF
cdr3_nt: TGTGCCAGCAGTGCGGACAGGTTCTCCTATGGCTACACCTTC

j_call: TRBJ2-1
v_call: TRBV27
d_call: TRBD2
clone_size: many
cdr3_aa: CASSWTSGYNEQFF
cdr3_nt: TGTGCCAGCAGTTGGACTAGCGGTTACAATGAGCAGTTCTTC

j_call: TRBJ2-7
v_call: TRBV6-1
d_call: TRBD2
clone_size: many
cdr3_aa: CASSGKGGLAGAGEQYF
cdr3_nt: TGTGCCAGCAGCGGAAAAGGGGGACTAGCGGGAGCCGGTGAGCAGTACTTC

j_call: TRBJ2-5
v_call: TRBV2
d_call: TRBD2
clone_size: many
cdr3_aa: CASSEREGSGETQYF
cdr3_nt: TGTGCCAGCAGTGAACGGGAGGGTAGCGGAGAGACCCAGTACTTC

j_call: TRBJ2-1
v_call: TRBV30
d_call: TRBD2
clone_size: many
cdr3_aa: CAWSVSPPGLAGNEQFF
cdr3_nt: TGTGCCTGGAGTGTATCCCCACCGGGACTAGCCGGCAATGAGCAGTTCTTC

j_call: TRBJ2-7
v_call: TRBV4-1
d_call: .
clone_size: few
cdr3_aa: CASSQASSYEQYF
cdr3_nt: TGCGCCAGCAGCCAGGCCAGCTCCTACGAGCAGTACTTC